This record covers a single T cell receptor (beta chain). Its antigen remains unidentified. Qualities for individual bases were not recorded, and no much larger clone is one base off. The cohort comprised under 700 healthy bone marrow donors. At the time of sampling, all cohort members were nominally healthy, though unrecorded immune exposures were likely present. The donor tested CMV seronegative, placing the donor among the 350 to 400 seronegative members of the cohort. Every donor gave a peripheral blood sample, and the peripheral blood mononuclear cells from that sample were used for TCR beta sequencing. The Qiagen DNeasy Blood Extraction Kit was used to extract genomic DNA from the blood cell samples. Receptors were amplified or captured by the immunoSEQ multiplex PCR assay. For the multiplex PCR, a mixture combining 60 forward primers for TCR Vbeta segments and 13 reverse primers for TCR Jbeta segments was used. Amplification of the CDR3 region of rearranged TCR beta genes was performed with a multiplex PCR assay on genomic DNA. The Illumina HiSeq System was used to sequence the amplified TCR beta libraries as 87-base-pair reads. In the original analysis: A later analysis counted about 82 million unique TCR beta chains across the 550 to 800 repertoires, and 9 million to 14 million of these chains were shared by at least two donors. A nearest-neighbor algorithm error-corrected the raw reads and collapsed the reads into unique sequences, merging closely related sequences to remove PCR and sequencing errors. CDR3 sequences were aligned to IMGT reference sequences to assign V, D and J gene segments. For a sequence to be retained, at least a six-nucleotide match to both a V gene segment and a J gene segment was required. Rearrangements were called productive when the CDR3 lacked stop codons and stayed in frame with V and J; all others were non-productive. Following IMGT convention, CDR3 was defined as the stretch from the second conserved V-encoded cysteine to the conserved J-encoded phenylalanine. In an earlier analysis of more than 550 of the donors, sequences lacking an unambiguous match to a single V gene segment were excluded. An earlier analysis of fewer than 750 of the donors classified V segments as functional when productive rearrangements were above 56.7% and as segregating when the standard deviation between donors was above 5%. A statistical classification framework was built to diagnose cytomegalovirus status from the catalog of TCR beta chain sequences. V and J gene assignment, in a later analysis, came from comparing TCR nucleotide sequences with IMGT/GENE-DB human TR gene sequences. In a later analysis, CDR3 sequences and most-parsimonious VDJ recombination scenarios were assigned using the TCRdist pipeline. In a later analysis, each TCR beta chain was defined by its CDR3 amino acid sequence together with its V-gene family, and reads without a unique V-gene family were excluded. In a later analysis, 550 to 650 highly shared, low-generation-probability nucleotide sequences were removed to address suspected cross-contamination and a sequencing artifact. In a later analysis, a clonal expansion index was calculated for each public chain from normalized within-repertoire ranks of inferred template counts. Generation probabilities in a later analysis came from a VDJ recombination model fitted to out-of-frame rearrangements, and those results were checked against IGoR. Hypergeometric tests were used in a later analysis to score TCR-TCR, TCR-HLA and TCR-CMV co-occurrence, with a repertoire-size bias correction applied to the TCR pairs. A later analysis estimated false discovery rates by permuting HLA or CMV assignments 20 times. A later analysis grouped co-occurring TCRs with DBSCAN, adding TCRdist sequence similarity when clustering within HLA-allele-positive subsets. Co-occurrence clustering excluded repertoires with fewer than 30,000 or more than 120,000 public chains, plus five with anomalous nucleotide sharing. As stored in TCRdb, this immuneACCESS dataset retains in-frame rearrangements with V and J assigned. A fraction of the clones does not appear; measured against another copy, unresolved V genes explain less than half of the discrepancy, and the remainder lacks a known reason. The V and J calls and clone size were taken over from that table, and D and trimming were inferred from the DNA. Here the sample has some 150,000 clones; around 79% occur a single time. The ten most abundant clones make up 2% to 2.5% of the sample.

The sample comes from a study of cytomegalovirus exposure and HLA in healthy donors (TCRdb year 2017). With respect to the entire study: An earlier analysis of roughly 500 of the donors reported approximately 300 Gb of sequence data and more than 90 million unique TCR beta sequences from roughly 180 million T cells. High-throughput TCR immunosequencing, statistical association of individual TCRs with disease status, and machine learning were combined to predict cytomegalovirus infection status. The later analysis used no new phenotypic data to find candidate immune exposures, relying instead on TCR beta sequences and their occurrence across donors. A later genetic analysis used genome-wide SNP genotypes for about 55% of the 666 donors, treating that subset as a discovery cohort. To decide whether each TCR beta V gene segment behaved as functional or pseudogenic, an earlier analysis of some 570 of the donors relied on high-throughput TCR beta sequencing. An early release that covered approximately 600 HLA-typed donors contained about 290 gigabases of sequencing data and roughly 84 million unique TCR sequences. A separate validation cohort of over 95 different subjects was used in addition to the approximately 610-subject first cohort. On average, 235,054 unique TCR beta nucleotide sequences were sequenced per donor among 350 to 400 genotyped donors of the cohort, with roughly 18% of those sequences being non-productive. Four to six DR-DQ haplotypes were handled as single units for association and clustering, since linkage in the cohort was strong. The study was designed to test whether signatures of past pathogen exposure could be identified by cataloging public T cell receptors. Donor age, sex, ethnicity and CMV serostatus were compiled alongside the repertoire data. Typing coverage varied by locus: about 629-630 donors for A, B, C, DRB1 and DQB1; approximately 500 for DQA1; over 600 for DPA1; 400 to 480 for DPB1. Both class I and class II loci were covered by HLA typing, at four-digit resolution. To study patterns of TCR occurrence, a later analysis re-analyzed previously published TCR beta repertoires from just over 650 donors and added high-resolution HLA genotyping. The study used immunosequencing to profile the T cell repertoires of under 700 subjects and linked those repertoires to cytomegalovirus serostatus. Every repertoire in the discovery cohort had been generated on one and the same sequencing platform. Of the 300 to 400 genotyped donors, approximately 82% fell in the genetic ancestry cluster associated with self-reported Caucasian donors.

Here is what the overall study found, with its caveats: Assigning TCR associations to individual alleles was difficult when HLA alleles, especially DR and DQ, strongly co-occurred. Because some donors lacked HLA typing at each locus, the association tests relied only on the typed subset. V-gene and J-gene trimming of TCR beta chains was associated with a missense DCLRE1C variant in a later genetic analysis, and the association was replicated in an independent cohort. The earlier analysis of approximately 540 of the donors excluded approximately 17 rarely observed V segments, including chromosome 9 orphons, because counts were too low. A few of the identified cytomegalovirus-associated TCR beta chains were confirmed in vitro to be specific for cytomegalovirus antigens. The sequencing pipeline was judged likely to have produced a cluster of highly shared sequence variants as a technical artifact. An earlier analysis of some 590 of the donors showed that most TCR beta V segments appeared in productive rearrangements either about 87% or about 30% of the time, which broadly matched IMGT annotations. CMV serostatus was the only immune exposure information available for the cohort. The cohort was sequenced for TCR beta chains only, and without alpha or paired-chain data the features that could be detected were limited. In a later analysis, TCR association rates were found to vary across HLA loci, with the most associated TCRs seen for DRB1 alleles and the fewest for HLA-C alleles. According to the authors, the approach could potentially be generalized to other disease states and immunological phenotypes. In both the original and validation cohorts, the classifier was reported to diagnose cytomegalovirus status with high specificity and sensitivity. Roughly uniform sequencing depth across donors was assumed in presence/absence analyses, although this assumption may not hold. Specific HLA alleles were associated with roughly 16,000 TCR beta sequences at a false discovery rate of 0.05 in a later analysis. A later genetic analysis reported fewer N-insertions in productive TCRs among donors in an Asian-associated ancestry cluster than the roughly 640-donor mean. In the study, approximately 160 TCR beta chains were listed as associated with cytomegalovirus. A later analysis reported that several top co-occurrence clusters appeared linked to parvovirus B19, influenza, CMV and Epstein-Barr virus. A further reported finding was that TCR beta sequences accurately predicted the HLA-A and HLA-B alleles for most subjects in the first cohort. Correlated functional status among segregating V segments might be attributable to linkage disequilibrium, but an unknown experimental factor could not be ruled out. In a later analysis, HLA-associated TCR beta chains showed more clonal expansion and lower generation probabilities than non-associated chains that were equally common. Most TCR sequences were seen in very few donors, while some public TCRs were found in many individuals. In a later analysis, most CMV-associated TCR beta chains were found to appear HLA-restricted, with HLA associations seemingly driven largely by CMV exposure.

The sample consisted of PBMCs. This receptor was obtained from a man aged 35-49 years in good health and CMV-seronegative.

The nucleotide sequence reads as follows: TGTGCCAGCAGTCCCAGGACTAGCGGGGGTCTCCTTGAGCAGTTCTTC. It translates as CASSPRTSGGLLEQFF. The V and J genes are TRBV6-6 and TRBJ2-1; TRBD2 agrees with 13 junctional bases. The junction shows trimming of 5 bases on V and 9 bases on J, and the gene matches do not reach 10 bases of it. From the cysteine up to the phenylalanine, the CDR3 has a length of 16 residues. CDR3 DNA is the only sequence kept; it has 48 bases, read in frame from the first base. Looking up the germline V gene (reference sequence) yields CDR1 MNHNY and CDR2 SVGAGI.